The sequence of this TCR beta chain was determined in a study of shared clonotypes between healthy human individuals. In regard to this clone: Antigen specificity is unknown.

In the source study's methods: ImmunoSEQ gave junction-only sequences without quality scores, so filtering differed. TCRdb's copy holds only in-frame clones and misses some; the assay was immunoSEQ multiplex PCR. V and J calls and clone size are as listed in that table; D and trimming were resolved from the DNA. The sample gives 1,400,000 or so clones, around 98.5% of which show up once; about 0.4% is in the top ten. V was cut by 1 base and J by 6 bases, with 7 bases left in between. Germline CDR1 and CDR2: GTSNPN and SVGIG (reference sequence). This CDR3 is built from 12 residues. Findings of the study overall: Compared with memory subsets, naive subsets generally had larger estimated richness.

The healthy adult donors were HIV-negative and reported no recent acute infections or vaccinations. The V and J genes are TRBV30 and TRBJ2-1; D gene unclear. Sequenced material: naive CD4+ T cells sorted from blood. Subset of the sample: CD45RA+ positively selected. This receptor was obtained from a man aged 25-40 years in good health. In nucleotides, the CDR3 is TGTGCCTGGAGTGGCTCCACCAATGAGCAGTTCTTC. It yields the protein CAWSGSTNEQFF.